Below, 3 T cell receptor beta chains from the same sample are listed, as sequenced in a study of cytomegalovirus exposure and HLA in healthy donors. The method was immunoSEQ multiplex PCR; TCRdb's version includes in-frame clones alone and lacks a portion of them. The sample yields 150,000 to 160,000 clones, about 86% seen once. Sequenced: PBMCs. These receptors were taken from a human donor in good health.

This chain joins TRBV7-9 and TRBJ2-2, with D perhaps matching TRBD1 (7 bases). Germline V gene lookup returns CDR1 SEHNR and CDR2 FQNEAQ (reference sequence). The CDR3 contains 15 residues. V lost 6 bases and J 4 bases, leaving 15 bases between the germline ends. The CDR3 loop reads CASREGQGGTGELFF. The CDR3, as DNA: TGTGCCAGCAGGGAGGGCCAGGGGGGCACCGGGGAGCTGTTTTTT.

The rearrangement links TRBV7-2 to TRBJ2-2; D gene ambiguous. The germline V gene encodes CDR1 SGHTA and CDR2 FQGNSA. With 5 bases removed from V and 9 bases from J, the gap between germline ends came to 13 bases. The CDR3 is 13 residues long. DNA of the CDR3: TGTGCCAGCAGCCCCCCCGAGCGTTGGGAGCTGTTTTTT. Amino acid sequence: CASSPPERWELFF.

The gene calls are TRBV18 and TRBJ1-1; a weak D match, TRBD1 (5 bases). CDR1 and CDR2 (germline): KGHSH, LQKENI. Trimming cost V 6 bases and J 2 bases, with 10 bases left between them. The CDR3 length is 13 residues. The CDR3 bases are TGTGCCAGCTCGTCGACAGTTAACACTGAAGCTTTCTTT. This gives the protein CASSSTVNTEAFF.